A selection of T cell receptor beta chains follows, all from one sample in a study of T cell repertoires in cytomegalovirus infection. MiXCR, applied by TCRdb to the reads, yields one record per CDR3 protein. The sample holds fewer than 300,000 distinct CDR3 sequences, about 25% seen once. Sequenced sample: PBMCs. The receptors shown here come from a human donor in good health (CMV status not recorded). Some clones in this sample may be carry-over from other donors' samples. CDR3s include the opening cysteine and the closing phenylalanine or tryptophan. D genes are given only for firm matches. Only some rows state a clone size, as once, few, many or a class for expanded clones.

>.|.|TRBV27|TRBJ1-4
TGTGCCAGCAGGACAGTTCTTAATGAAAAACTGTTTTTT
CASRTVLNEKLFF
>TRBD2|.|TRBV28|TRBJ2-2
TGTGCCAGCAGCTCAGCGGGGCGGGAAGGGGAGCTGTTTTTT
CASSSAGREGELFF
>TRBD1|few|TRBV10-3|TRBJ1-2
TGTGCCATCAGTGGGGACAGGGGCGTCTATGGCTACACCTTC
CAISGDRGVYGYTF
>.|few|TRBV7-9|TRBJ2-1
TGTGCCAGCAGTCCCGGGACCAGCCCTTACAATGAGCAGTTCTTC
CASSPGTSPYNEQFF
>.|.|TRBV28|TRBJ1-1
TGTGCCAGCAGTTTCTGGGGGAAACCCACTGAAGCTTTCTTT
CASSFWGKPTEAFF
>.|.|TRBV2|TRBJ2-2
TGTGCCAGCAGTGAAGCGCTTCTAGGAACCGGGGAGCTGTTTTTT
CASSEALLGTGELFF
>TRBD2|many|TRBV7-2|TRBJ2-3
TGTGCCAGCAGCTCGAGGACTAGCGGGGTGACAGATACGCAGTATTTT
CASSSRTSGVTDTQYF
>TRBD1|.|TRBV24-1|TRBJ2-3
TGTGCCACCAGTGATCCAGGACAGGGCACAGATACGCAGTATTTT
CATSDPGQGTDTQYF
>TRBD2|.|TRBV20-1|TRBJ2-1
TGCAGTGCTAGGGGTCTTAATAGCGGGAGGGATCCCAATGAGCAGTTCTTC
CSARGLNSGRDPNEQFF
>.|.|TRBV6-5|TRBJ1-4
TGTGCCAGCAGTTACTCGGGGGGGAGGGAAAAACTGTTTTTT
CASSYSGGREKLFF
>.|.|TRBV18|TRBJ2-2
TGTGCCAGCTCACCCATCGACAGGACCGGGGAGCTGTTTTTT
CASSPIDRTGELFF